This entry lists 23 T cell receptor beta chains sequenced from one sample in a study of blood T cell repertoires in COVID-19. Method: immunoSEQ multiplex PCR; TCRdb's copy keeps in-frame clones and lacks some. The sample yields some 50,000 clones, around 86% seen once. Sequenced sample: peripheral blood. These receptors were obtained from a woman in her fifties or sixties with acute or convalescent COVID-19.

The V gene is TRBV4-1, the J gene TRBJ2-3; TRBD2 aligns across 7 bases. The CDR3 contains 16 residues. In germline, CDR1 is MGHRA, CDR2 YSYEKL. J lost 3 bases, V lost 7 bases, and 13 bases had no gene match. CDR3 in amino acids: CASINRPGGSTDTQYF. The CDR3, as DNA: TGCGCCAGCATCAATCGTCCCGGCGGGAGTACAGATACGCAGTATTTT.

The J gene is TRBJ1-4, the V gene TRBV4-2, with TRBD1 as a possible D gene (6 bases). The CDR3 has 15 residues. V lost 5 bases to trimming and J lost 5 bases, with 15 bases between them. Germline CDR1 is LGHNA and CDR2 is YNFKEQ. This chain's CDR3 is CASSFEGGTNEKLFF. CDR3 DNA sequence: TGTGCCAGCAGCTTTGAGGGGGGGACGAATGAAAAACTGTTTTTT.

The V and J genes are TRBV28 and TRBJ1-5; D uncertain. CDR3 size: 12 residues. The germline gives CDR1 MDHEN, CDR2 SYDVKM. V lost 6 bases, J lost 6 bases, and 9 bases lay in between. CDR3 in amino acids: CASRAEIQPQHF. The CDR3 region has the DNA TGTGCCAGCAGGGCGGAGATTCAGCCCCAGCATTTT.

In DNA form, the CDR3 reads TGTGCCAGCAGCATAGACAGGGGAACCTACGAGCAGTACTTC. Protein: CASSIDRGTYEQYF. The V and J genes are TRBV5-4 and TRBJ2-7, with 8 bases that match TRBD1. CDR3 length equals 14 residues. Germline V gives CDR1 SGHNT, CDR2 YYREEE (reference sequence). After removal of 4 bases from V and 2 bases from J, the junction contained 5 bases not matched to a gene.

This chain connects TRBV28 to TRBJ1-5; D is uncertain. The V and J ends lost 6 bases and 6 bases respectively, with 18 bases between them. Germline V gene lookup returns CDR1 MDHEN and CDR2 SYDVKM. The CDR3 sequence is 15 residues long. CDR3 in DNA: TGTGCCAGCAGGCAGTACCGGGATGGGGTTCAGCCCCAGCATTTT. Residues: CASRQYRDGVQPQHF.

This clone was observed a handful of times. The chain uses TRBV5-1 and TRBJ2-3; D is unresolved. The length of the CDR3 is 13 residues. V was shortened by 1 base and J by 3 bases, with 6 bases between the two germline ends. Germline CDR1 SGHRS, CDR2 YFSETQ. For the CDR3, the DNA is TGCGCCAGCAGCTTGTACGGTACAGATACGCAGTATTTT. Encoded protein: CASSLYGTDTQYF.

The CDR3 nucleotides are TGTGCCAGCAGCTTGACGCCAGGGACAGGGGGCTCGGGCAATCAGCCCCAGCATTTT. Its translation: CASSLTPGTGGSGNQPQHF. The chain couples TRBV5-5 to TRBJ1-5; the match to TRBD1 covers 12 bases. Germline V CDR1 and CDR2: SGHKS, YYEKEE (reference sequence). The V gene end was trimmed by 1 base and the J gene end by 2 bases; junction bases not matched to a gene: 10. The CDR3 extends over 19 amino acids.

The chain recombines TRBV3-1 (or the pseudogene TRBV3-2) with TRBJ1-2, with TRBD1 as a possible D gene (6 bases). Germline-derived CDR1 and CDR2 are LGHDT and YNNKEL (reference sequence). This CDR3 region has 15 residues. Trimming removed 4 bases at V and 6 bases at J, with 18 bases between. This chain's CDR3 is CASSPDRSLVHGYTF. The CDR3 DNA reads TGTGCCAGCAGCCCCGACAGGTCTCTTGTTCATGGCTACACCTTC.

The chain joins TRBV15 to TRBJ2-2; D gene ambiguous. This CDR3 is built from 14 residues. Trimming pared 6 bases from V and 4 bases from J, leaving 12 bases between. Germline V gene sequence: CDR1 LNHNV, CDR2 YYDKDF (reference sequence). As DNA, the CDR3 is TGTGCCACCAGGGGTCAGCGAGGCACCGGGGAGCTGTTTTTT. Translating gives CATRGQRGTGELFF.

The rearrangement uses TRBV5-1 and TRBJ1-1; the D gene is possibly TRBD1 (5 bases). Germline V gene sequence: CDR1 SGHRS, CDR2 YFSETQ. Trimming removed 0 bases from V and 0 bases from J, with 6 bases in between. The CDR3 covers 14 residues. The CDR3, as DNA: TGCGCCAGCAGCTTGGACAGGATGAACACTGAAGCTTTCTTT. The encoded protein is CASSLDRMNTEAFF.

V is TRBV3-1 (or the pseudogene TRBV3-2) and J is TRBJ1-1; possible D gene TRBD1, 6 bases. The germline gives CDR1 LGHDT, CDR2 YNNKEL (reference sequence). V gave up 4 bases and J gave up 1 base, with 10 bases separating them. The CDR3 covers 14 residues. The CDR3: CASSLKGGNTEAFF. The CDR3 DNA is TGTGCCAGCAGCCTTAAAGGGGGGAACACTGAAGCTTTCTTT.

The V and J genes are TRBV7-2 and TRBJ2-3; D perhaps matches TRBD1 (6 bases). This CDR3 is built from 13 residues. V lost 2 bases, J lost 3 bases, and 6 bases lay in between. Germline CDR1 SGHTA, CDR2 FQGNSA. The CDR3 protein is CASSLTGTDTQYF. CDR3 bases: TGTGCCAGCAGCTTAACAGGGACAGATACGCAGTATTTT.

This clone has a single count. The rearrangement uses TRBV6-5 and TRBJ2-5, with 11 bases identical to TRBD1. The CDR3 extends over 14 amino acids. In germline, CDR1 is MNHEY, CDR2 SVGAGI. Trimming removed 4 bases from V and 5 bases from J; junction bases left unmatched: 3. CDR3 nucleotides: TGTGCCAGCAGTTGGACAGGGGGCCGGGAGACCCAGTACTTC. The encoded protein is CASSWTGGRETQYF.

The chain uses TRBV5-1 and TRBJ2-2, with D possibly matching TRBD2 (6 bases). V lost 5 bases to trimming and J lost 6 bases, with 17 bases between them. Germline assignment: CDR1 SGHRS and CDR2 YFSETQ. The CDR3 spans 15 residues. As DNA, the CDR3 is TGCGCCAGCAGTGGCGGGACCAAACGGGCCGGGGAGCTGTTTTTT. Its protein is CASSGGTKRAGELFF.

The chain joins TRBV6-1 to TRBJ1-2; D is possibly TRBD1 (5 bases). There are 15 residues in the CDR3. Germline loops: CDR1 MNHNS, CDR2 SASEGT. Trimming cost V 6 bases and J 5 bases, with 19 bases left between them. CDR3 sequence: CASSQVGGKVYGYTF. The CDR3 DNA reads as TGTGCCAGCAGCCAGGTGGGGGGAAAGGTTTATGGCTACACCTTC.

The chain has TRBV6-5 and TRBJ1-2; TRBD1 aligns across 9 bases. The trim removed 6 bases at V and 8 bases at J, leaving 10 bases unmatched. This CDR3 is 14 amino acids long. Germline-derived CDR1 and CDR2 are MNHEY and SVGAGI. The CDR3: CASRSGTGWRGYTF. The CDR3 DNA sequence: TGTGCCAGCAGATCCGGGACAGGGTGGCGCGGCTACACCTTC.

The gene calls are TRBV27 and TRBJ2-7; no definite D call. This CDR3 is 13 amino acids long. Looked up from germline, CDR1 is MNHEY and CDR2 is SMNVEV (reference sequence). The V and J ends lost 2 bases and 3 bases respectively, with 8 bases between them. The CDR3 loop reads CASSLPSIYEQYF. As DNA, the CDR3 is TGTGCCAGCAGTTTACCCAGTATCTACGAGCAGTACTTC.

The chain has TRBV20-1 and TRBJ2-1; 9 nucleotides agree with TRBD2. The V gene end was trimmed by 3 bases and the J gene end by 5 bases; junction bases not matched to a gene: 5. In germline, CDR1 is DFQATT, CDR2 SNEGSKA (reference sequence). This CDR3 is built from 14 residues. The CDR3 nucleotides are TGCAGTGCTAGTATTAGCGGGGGCCACAATGAGCAGTTCTTC. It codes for CSASISGGHNEQFF.

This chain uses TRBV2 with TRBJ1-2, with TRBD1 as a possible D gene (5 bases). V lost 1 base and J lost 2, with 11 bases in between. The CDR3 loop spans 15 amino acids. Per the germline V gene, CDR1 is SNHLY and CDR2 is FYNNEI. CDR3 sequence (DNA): TGTGCCAGCAGTGAAGGCAGGGTTCAGAACTATGGCTACACCTTC. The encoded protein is CASSEGRVQNYGYTF.

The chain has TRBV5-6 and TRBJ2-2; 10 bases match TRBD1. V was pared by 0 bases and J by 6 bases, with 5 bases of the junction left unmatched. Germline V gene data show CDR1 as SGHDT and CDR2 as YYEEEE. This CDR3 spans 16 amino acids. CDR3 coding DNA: TGTGCCAGCAGCTTGGTGGGGACAGGGGCCCCCGGGGAGCTGTTTTTT. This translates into CASSLVGTGAPGELFF.

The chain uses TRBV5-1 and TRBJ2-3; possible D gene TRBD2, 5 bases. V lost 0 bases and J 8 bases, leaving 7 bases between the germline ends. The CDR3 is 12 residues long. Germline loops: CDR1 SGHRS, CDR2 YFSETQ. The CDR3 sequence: CASSLARGTQYF. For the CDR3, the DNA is TGCGCCAGCAGCTTGGCACGGGGTACGCAGTATTTT.

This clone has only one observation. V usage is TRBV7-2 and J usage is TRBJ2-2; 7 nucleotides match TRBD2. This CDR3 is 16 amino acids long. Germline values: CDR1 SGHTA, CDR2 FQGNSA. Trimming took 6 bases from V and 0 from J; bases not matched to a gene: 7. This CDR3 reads CASSSGGNSNTGELFF. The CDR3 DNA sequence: TGTGCCAGCAGTTCCGGGGGGAATTCGAACACCGGGGAGCTGTTTTTT. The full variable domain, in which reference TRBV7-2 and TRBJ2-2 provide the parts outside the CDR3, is GAGVSQSPSNKVTEKGKDVELRCDPISGHTALYWYRQSLGQGLEFLIYFQGNSAPDKSGLPSDRFSAERTGGSVSTLTIQRTQQEDSAVYLCASSSGGNSNTGELFFGEGSRLTVL.

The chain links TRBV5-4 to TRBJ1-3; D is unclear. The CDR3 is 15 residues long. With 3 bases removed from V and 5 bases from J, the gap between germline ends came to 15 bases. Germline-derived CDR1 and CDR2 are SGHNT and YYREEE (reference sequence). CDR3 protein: CASSSRETGRNTIYF. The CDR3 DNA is TGTGCCAGCAGCTCCCGGGAAACGGGGAGAAACACCATATATTTT.